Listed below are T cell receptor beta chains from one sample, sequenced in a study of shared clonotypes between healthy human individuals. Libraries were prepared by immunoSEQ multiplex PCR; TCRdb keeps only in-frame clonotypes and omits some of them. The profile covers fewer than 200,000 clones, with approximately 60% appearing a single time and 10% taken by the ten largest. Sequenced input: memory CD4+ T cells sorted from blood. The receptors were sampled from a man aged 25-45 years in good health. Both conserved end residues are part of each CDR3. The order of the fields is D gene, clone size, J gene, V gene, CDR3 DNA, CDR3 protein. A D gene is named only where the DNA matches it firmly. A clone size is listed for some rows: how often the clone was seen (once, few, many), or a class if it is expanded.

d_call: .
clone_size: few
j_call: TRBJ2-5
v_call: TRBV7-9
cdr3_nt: TGTGCCAGCAGCTTAATTCTCCGGGAGCCAGAGACCCAGTACTTC
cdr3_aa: CASSLILREPETQYF

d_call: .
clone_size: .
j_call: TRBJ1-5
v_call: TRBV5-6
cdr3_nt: TGTGCCAGCAGCTTGGGCCCGGATCAGCCCCAGCATTTT
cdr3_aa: CASSLGPDQPQHF

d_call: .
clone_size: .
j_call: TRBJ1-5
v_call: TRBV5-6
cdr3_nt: TGTGCCAGCAGCACGACAGGACTGGGGCAGCCCCAGCATTTT
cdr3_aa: CASSTTGLGQPQHF

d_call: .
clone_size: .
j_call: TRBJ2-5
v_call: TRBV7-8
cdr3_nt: TGTGCCAGCAGCTCCATCGCAGCGCAAACCCAGTACTTC
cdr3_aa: CASSSIAAQTQYF

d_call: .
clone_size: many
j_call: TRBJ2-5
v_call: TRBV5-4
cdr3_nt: TGTGCCAGCAGCTCTCTCCGTGGGGGAGAGACCCAGTACTTC
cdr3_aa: CASSSLRGGETQYF

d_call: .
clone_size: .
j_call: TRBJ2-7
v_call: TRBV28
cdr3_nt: TGTGCCAGCAAATCAGGGAGCTACGAGCAGTACTTC
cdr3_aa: CASKSGSYEQYF

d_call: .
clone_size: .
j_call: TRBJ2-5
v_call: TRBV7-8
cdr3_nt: TGTGCCAGCAGCGGCAGTACCCAAGAGACCCAGTACTTC
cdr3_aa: CASSGSTQETQYF

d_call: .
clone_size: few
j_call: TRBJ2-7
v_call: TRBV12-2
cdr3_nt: TGTGCAAGTCGTCTAGCGCATAAGGCGGGAGGGAAATGCGAGCAGTACTTC
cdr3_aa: CASRLAHKAGGKCEQYF

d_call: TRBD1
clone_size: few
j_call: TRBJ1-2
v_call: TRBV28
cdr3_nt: TGTGCCAGCAGTTTATACGCGGCAGGGGGTGCTGGACGCGGCTACACCTTC
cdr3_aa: CASSLYAAGGAGRGYTF

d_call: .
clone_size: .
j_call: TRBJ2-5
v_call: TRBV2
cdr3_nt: TGTGCCAGCAGCAAAACGGCCAACCACGGGGAGACCCAGTACTTC
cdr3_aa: CASSKTANHGETQYF

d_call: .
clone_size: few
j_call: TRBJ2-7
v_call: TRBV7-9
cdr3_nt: TGTGCCAGCAGCCACGAACGGACTTTC
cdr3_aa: CASSHERTF

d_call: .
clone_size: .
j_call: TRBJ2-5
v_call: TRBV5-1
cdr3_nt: TGCGCCAGCAGCTTTGGGGTCGGGGAGACCCAGTACTTC
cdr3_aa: CASSFGVGETQYF

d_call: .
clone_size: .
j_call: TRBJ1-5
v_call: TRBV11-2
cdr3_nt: TGTGCCAGCAGCCCTTTCGGTCAGCCCCAGCATTTT
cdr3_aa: CASSPFGQPQHF

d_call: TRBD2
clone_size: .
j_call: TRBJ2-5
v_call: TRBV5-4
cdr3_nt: TGTGCCAGCAGCTGGACTAGCGGGGAAATAAGAGGAGAGACCCAGTACTTC
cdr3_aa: CASSWTSGEIRGETQYF

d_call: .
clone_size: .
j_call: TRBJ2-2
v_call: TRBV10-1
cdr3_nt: TGCGCCAGCAGTGAGATGTCAGCCGCGAGCGGGGAGCTGTTTTTT
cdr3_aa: CASSEMSAASGELFF

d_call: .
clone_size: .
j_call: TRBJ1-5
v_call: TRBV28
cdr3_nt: TGTGCCACGGAGGTGTCCGGGCAGCCCCAGCATTTT
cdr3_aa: CATEVSGQPQHF

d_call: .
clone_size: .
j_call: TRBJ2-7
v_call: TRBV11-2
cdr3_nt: TGTGCCAGCACCGAGCGGGACAACTACGAGCAGTACTTC
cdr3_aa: CASTERDNYEQYF

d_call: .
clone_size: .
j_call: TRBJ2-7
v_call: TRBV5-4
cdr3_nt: TGTGCCAGCAGCTCGAATAACTACGAGCAGTACTTC
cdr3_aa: CASSSNNYEQYF

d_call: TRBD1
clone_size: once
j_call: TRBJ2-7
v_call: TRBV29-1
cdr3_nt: TGCAGCGTCCGAGGACAGGGGCGGTACGAGCAGTACTTC
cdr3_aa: CSVRGQGRYEQYF

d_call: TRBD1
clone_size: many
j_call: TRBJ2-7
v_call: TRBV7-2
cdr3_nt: TGTGCCAGCAGCTTGGGGACAGAGGCCTACGAGCAGTACTTC
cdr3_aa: CASSLGTEAYEQYF

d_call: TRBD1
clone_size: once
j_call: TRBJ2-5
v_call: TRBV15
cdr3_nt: TGTGCCACCTCATCCTCAGGGGGCTGGGAAGAGACCCAGTACTTC
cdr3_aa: CATSSSGGWEETQYF

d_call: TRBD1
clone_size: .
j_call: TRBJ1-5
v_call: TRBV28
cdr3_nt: TGTGCCAGCAGTTTAAGCCCGGACAGGGGGAGAGGCCAGCCCCAGCATTTT
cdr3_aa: CASSLSPDRGRGQPQHF

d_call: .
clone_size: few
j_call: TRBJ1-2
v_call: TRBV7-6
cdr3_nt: TGTGCCAGCAGCCCGCTCAGGGGCATCGGCTACACCTTC
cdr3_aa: CASSPLRGIGYTF

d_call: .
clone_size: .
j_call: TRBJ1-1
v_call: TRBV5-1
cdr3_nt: TGCGCCAGCACTATCGCGACAGGACTGAACACTGAAGCTTTCTTT
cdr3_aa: CASTIATGLNTEAFF

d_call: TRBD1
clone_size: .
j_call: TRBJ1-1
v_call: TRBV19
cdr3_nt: TGTGCCAGCAAATCGAGGACAGGAGAAGCTTTCTTT
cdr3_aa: CASKSRTGEAFF

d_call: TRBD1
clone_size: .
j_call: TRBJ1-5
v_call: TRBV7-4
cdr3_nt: TGTGCCAGCAGCTTAGCGAGGACAGGGAATCAGCCCCAGCATTTT
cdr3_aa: CASSLARTGNQPQHF

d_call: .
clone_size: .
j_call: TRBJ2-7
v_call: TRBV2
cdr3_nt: TGTGCCAGCAGTCAGCAGCGATACGAGCAGTACTTC
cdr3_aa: CASSQQRYEQYF

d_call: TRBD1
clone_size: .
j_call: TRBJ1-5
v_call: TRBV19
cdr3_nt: TGTGCCAGTAGTATATGGGGCCAGGGGGGCCTTCTTTATAGCAATCAGCCCCAGCATTTT
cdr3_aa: CASSIWGQGGLLYSNQPQHF

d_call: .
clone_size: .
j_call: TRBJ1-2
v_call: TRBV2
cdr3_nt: TGTGCCAGCAGTGAGATTCCAGGGTCTTATGGCTACACCTTC
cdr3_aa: CASSEIPGSYGYTF

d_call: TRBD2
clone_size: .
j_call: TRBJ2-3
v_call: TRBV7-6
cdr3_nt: TGTGCCAGCAGTTTACTCCCAATAGTAGCGGGAGCAGATACGCAGTATTTT
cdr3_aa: CASSLLPIVAGADTQYF

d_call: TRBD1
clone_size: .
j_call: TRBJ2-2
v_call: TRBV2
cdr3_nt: TGTGCCAGCAGCAAGACAGGGGGGATAGGCACCGGGGAGCTGTTTTTT
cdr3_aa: CASSKTGGIGTGELFF

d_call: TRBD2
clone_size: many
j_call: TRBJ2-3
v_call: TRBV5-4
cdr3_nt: TGTGCCAGCAGTCCTAGCGGGAGTGGTACAGATACGCAGTATTTT
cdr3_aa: CASSPSGSGTDTQYF

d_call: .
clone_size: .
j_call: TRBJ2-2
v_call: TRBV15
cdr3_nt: TGTGCCACCAGCACCCAAACGAGGGATGGGGAGCTGTTTTTT
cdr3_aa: CATSTQTRDGELFF

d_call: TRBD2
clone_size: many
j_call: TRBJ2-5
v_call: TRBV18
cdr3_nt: TGTGCCAGCTCGCAAACTAGCGGGATATACCAAGAGACCCAGTACTTC
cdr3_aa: CASSQTSGIYQETQYF

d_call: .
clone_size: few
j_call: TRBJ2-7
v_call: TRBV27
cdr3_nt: TGTGCCAGCAGTCGGGTGGGCTCCTACGAGCAGTACTTC
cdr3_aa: CASSRVGSYEQYF

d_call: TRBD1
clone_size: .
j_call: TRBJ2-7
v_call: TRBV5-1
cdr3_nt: TGCGCCAGCAGCTTGGAGCCCCCGGGACAGGCCTACGAGCAGTACTTC
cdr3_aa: CASSLEPPGQAYEQYF

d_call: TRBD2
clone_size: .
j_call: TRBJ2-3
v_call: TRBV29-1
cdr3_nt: TGCAGCGCCCGTCTCGACACAGCGGGGGATACGCAGTATTTT
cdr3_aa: CSARLDTAGDTQYF

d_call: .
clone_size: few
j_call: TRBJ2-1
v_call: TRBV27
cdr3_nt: TGTGCCAGCAGTTTAAAAGGGCCGGAGGGGAATGAGCAGTTCTTC
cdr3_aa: CASSLKGPEGNEQFF

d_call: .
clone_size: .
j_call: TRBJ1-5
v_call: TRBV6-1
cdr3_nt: TGTGCCAGCGAGGCGGGGATCAATCAGCCCCAGCATTTT
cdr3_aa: CASEAGINQPQHF

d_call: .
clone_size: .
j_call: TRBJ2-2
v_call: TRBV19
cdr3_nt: TGTGCCAGTACTGAGCTGGGGGGCGGGGAGCTGTTTTTT
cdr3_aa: CASTELGGGELFF

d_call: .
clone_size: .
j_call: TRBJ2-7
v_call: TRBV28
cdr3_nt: TGTGCCAGCAGTTCAGTGGGTTTCTACGAGCAGTACTTC
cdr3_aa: CASSSVGFYEQYF

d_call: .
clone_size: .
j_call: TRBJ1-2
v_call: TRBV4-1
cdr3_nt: TGCGCCAGCAGCCAGGGCCTCATCTCGGGCTATGGCTACACCTTC
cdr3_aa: CASSQGLISGYGYTF

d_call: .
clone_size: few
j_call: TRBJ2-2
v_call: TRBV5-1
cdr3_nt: TGCGCCAGTAGAACCGGGACCCAAGCCGGGGAGCTGTTTTTT
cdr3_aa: CASRTGTQAGELFF

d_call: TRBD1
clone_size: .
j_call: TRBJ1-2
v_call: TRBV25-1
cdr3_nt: TGTGCCAGCAGGGGAGGGGGCAGAAAGAACTATGGCTACACCTTC
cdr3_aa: CASRGGGRKNYGYTF

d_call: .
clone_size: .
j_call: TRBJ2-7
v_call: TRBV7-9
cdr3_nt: TGTGCCAGCAGCCCCCATGAGTCCTTCTACGAGCAGTACTTC
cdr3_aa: CASSPHESFYEQYF

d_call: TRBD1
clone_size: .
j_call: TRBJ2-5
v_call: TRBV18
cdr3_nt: TGTGCCAGCTCACTACAGGGGACGGAGACCCAGTACTTC
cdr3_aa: CASSLQGTETQYF

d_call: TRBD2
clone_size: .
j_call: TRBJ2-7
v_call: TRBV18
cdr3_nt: TGTGCCAGCTCACCCGGACTAGCGGCCCCCTACGAGCAGTACTTC
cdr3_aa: CASSPGLAAPYEQYF

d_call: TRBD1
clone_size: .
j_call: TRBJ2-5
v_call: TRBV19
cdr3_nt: TGTGCCAGTAGTAGAATAACAGGGGGGCAAGAGACCCAGTACTTC
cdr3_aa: CASSRITGGQETQYF

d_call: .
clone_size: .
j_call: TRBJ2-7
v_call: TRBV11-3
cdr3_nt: TGTGCCAGCTCCAAAGGGGGGGGCGCCCTCTACGAGCAGTACTTC
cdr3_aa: CASSKGGGALYEQYF

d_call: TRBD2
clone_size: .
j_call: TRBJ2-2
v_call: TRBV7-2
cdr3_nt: TGTGCCAGCAGCTTGGTAGCGGGCATGACCGGGGAGCTGTTTTTT
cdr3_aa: CASSLVAGMTGELFF

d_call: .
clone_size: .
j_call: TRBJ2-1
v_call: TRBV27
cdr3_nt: TGTGCCAGCAGTTTAAATAATGTAGGTGGGACCGGGGTGAACAATGAGCAGTTCTTC
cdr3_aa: CASSLNNVGGTGVNNEQFF